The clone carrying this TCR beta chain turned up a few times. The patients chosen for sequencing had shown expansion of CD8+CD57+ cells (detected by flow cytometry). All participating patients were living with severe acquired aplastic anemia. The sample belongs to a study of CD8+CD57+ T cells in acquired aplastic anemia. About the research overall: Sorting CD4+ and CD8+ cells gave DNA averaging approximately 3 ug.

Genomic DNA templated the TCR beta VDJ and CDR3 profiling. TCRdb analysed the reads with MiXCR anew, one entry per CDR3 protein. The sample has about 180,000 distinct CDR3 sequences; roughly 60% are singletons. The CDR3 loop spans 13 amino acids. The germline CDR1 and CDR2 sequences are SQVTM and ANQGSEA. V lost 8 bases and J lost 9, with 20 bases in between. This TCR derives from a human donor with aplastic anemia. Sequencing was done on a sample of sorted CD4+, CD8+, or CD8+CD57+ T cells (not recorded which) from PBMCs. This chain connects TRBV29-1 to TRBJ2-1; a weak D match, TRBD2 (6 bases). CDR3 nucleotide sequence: TGCAGCCCTGGAGGGGACTCGCGAGGTGAGCAGTTCTTC. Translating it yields CSPGGDSRGEQFF.